Shown below are 28 T cell receptor beta chains from a single sample sequenced in a study of blood T cell repertoires in COVID-19. Only in-frame clones appear in the TCRdb table, and some are missing; sequencing was by immunoSEQ multiplex PCR. This table holds roughly 50,000 clones, approximately 80% found once. The specimen was peripheral blood. Receptors originate from a human donor with active or convalescent COVID-19. The donor label of this sample is uncertain.

The chain employs TRBV19 and TRBJ2-1, with no clear D. The CDR3 is 12 residues long. The V gene lost 5 bases and the J gene lost 10 bases, with 12 bases spanning the gap. Germline V CDR1 and CDR2: LNHDA, SQIVND (reference sequence). DNA of the CDR3: TGTGCCAGTAGTCCCCCGCGTCTGGAGCAGTTCTTC. The encoded protein is CASSPPRLEQFF. Combining the CDR3 with reference TRBV19 and TRBJ2-1 gives the whole variable domain DGGITQSPKYLFRKEGQNVTLSCEQNLNHDAMYWYRQDPGQGLRLIYYSQIVNDFQKGDIAEGYSVSREKKESFPLTVTSAQKNPTAFYLCASSPPRLEQFFGPGTRLTVL.

The chain links TRBV6-6 to TRBJ2-1; 10 bases are a match to TRBD2. This CDR3 contains 15 residues. J gave up 9 bases and V 5 bases, and 10 bases lay outside the gene matches. Per the germline V gene, CDR1 is MNHNY and CDR2 is SVGAGI (reference sequence). The CDR3 loop is CASSRSSGGDAEQFF. The CDR3 DNA sequence: TGTGCCAGCAGTCGATCTAGCGGGGGTGATGCTGAGCAGTTCTTC.

The genes are TRBV9 and TRBJ1-1; perhaps TRBD1 as D (6 bases). Trimming took 0 bases from V and 10 from J, leaving 19 bases between them. The germline V gene encodes CDR1 SGDLS and CDR2 YYNGEE. The CDR3 has 15 amino acids. As DNA, the CDR3 is TGTGCCAGCAGCGTAGCCCCGGACAGCAGTCGGGGAGCTTTCTTT. This translates into CASSVAPDSSRGAFF.

This clone was seen only a few times. The V call is TRBV7-2, the J call TRBJ2-3, with D perhaps matching TRBD2 (5 bases). The CDR3 covers 16 residues. CDR1 and CDR2 from the germline V gene are SGHTA and FQGNSA. Trimming removed 1 base at V and 1 base at J, with 12 bases between. This chain's CDR3 is CASSLVLVLGTDTQYF. In DNA, the CDR3 is TGTGCCAGCAGCTTAGTGTTGGTACTAGGCACAGATACGCAGTATTTT. The full variable domain, completed using reference TRBV7-2 and TRBJ2-3, is GAGVSQSPSNKVTEKGKDVELRCDPISGHTALYWYRQSLGQGLEFLIYFQGNSAPDKSGLPSDRFSAERTGGSVSTLTIQRTQQEDSAVYLCASSLVLVLGTDTQYFGPGTRLTVL.

V and J are TRBV2 and TRBJ2-7; D remains ambiguous. Per germline, CDR1 SNHLY and CDR2 FYNNEI. This CDR3 contains 10 residues. Trimming shortened V by 8 bases and J by 2 bases, and 4 bases separated the two germline ends. This chain's CDR3 is CASGPYEQYF. DNA for the CDR3: TGTGCCAGCGGGCCCTACGAGCAGTACTTC.

This chain uses TRBV5-1 with TRBJ1-1; a possible D gene is TRBD1 (5 bases). The germline CDR1 and CDR2 sequences are SGHRS and YFSETQ. The CDR3 spans 14 residues. Trimming took off 0 bases at V and 7 bases at J, with 13 bases between the two ends. The DNA for the CDR3 is TGCGCCAGCAGCTTGGGAGCTTTGCAGGGTGAAGCTTTCTTT. It is translated as CASSLGALQGEAFF.

V is TRBV6-5 and J is TRBJ2-7, with 10 positions matching TRBD2. This CDR3 has 14 amino acids. The J segment lost 3 bases and the V segment lost 8 bases, leaving 7 bases of the junction unmatched. Germline CDR1 MNHEY, CDR2 SVGAGI. The CDR3 nucleotides are TGTGCCAGCGCTTCGCGACTAGCGGGCTACGAGCAGTACTTC. Translated, it gives CASASRLAGYEQYF.

The chain joins TRBV11-2 to TRBJ1-2; TRBD1 is a possible D gene (5 bases). The CDR3 covers 16 residues. Trimming pared 5 bases from V and 4 bases from J, leaving 20 bases between. CDR1 and CDR2 from the germline V gene are SGHAT and FQNNGV. The CDR3 here is CASSRLSYGQGYGYTF. CDR3 sequence (DNA): TGTGCCAGCAGCCGCCTTTCTTACGGACAAGGCTATGGCTACACCTTC. Full variable domain (rest looked up from reference TRBV11-2 and TRBJ1-2): EAGVAQSPRYKIIEKRQSVAFWCNPISGHATLYWYQQILGQGPKLLIQFQNNGVVDDSQLPKDRFSAERLKGVDSTLKIQPAKLEDSAVYLCASSRLSYGQGYGYTFGSGTRLTVV.

V gene TRBV7-3 combines with J gene TRBJ2-5, with D perhaps matching TRBD2 (7 bases). The CDR3 has 14 residues. V lost 0 bases and J 4 bases, leaving 9 bases between the germline ends. Germline V gene data show CDR1 as SGHTA and CDR2 as FQGTGA. The CDR3 loop is CASSLTGGAETQYF. The CDR3 coding sequence is TGTGCCAGCAGCTTAACAGGGGGGGCAGAGACCCAGTACTTC.

There are a few counts of this clone. V usage is TRBV2 and J usage is TRBJ1-6; D unresolved. The CDR3 contains 13 residues. Germline CDR1 reads SNHLY; CDR2 reads FYNNEI. V dropped 1 base and J dropped 5 bases, with 3 bases sitting between them. CDR3 amino acids: CASSEVNNSPLHF. CDR3 nucleotide sequence: TGTGCCAGCAGTGAAGTCAATAATTCACCCCTCCACTTT. Full variable domain (rest looked up from reference TRBV2 and TRBJ1-6): EPEVTQTPSHQVTQMGQEVILRCVPISNHLYFYWYRQILGQKVEFLVSFYNNEISEKSEIFDDQFSVERPDGSNFTLKIRSTKLEDSAMYFCASSEVNNSPLHFGNGTRLTVT.

The genes are TRBV18 and TRBJ2-7, with a tentative D call TRBD1 (6 bases). The CDR3 loop spans 15 amino acids. Per germline, CDR1 KGHSH and CDR2 LQKENI. V was cut by 2 bases and J by 3 bases, with 14 bases left in between. The CDR3 is CASSPSGQTFYEQYF. The CDR3 DNA reads TGTGCCAGCTCACCATCCGGACAGACGTTCTACGAGCAGTACTTC.

This clone was counted a few times. The chain combines TRBV25-1 with TRBJ2-1, with D perhaps TRBD2 (5 bases). There are 14 residues in the CDR3. Germline V gives CDR1 MGHDK, CDR2 SYGVNS. Trimming removed 7 bases from V and 0 bases from J, with 10 bases in between. Here the CDR3 reads CASTAGGSYNEQFF. CDR3 sequence (DNA): TGTGCCAGCACGGCAGGAGGCTCCTACAATGAGCAGTTCTTC.

In its sample, this clone was seen a few times. V and J are TRBV5-1 and TRBJ1-1; D gene uncertain. The germline gives CDR1 SGHRS, CDR2 YFSETQ. The CDR3 has 15 amino acids. The V gene lost 0 bases and the J gene lost 5 bases, with 14 bases spanning the gap. The CDR3 loop reads CASSLGDGGRTEAFF. The CDR3 region has the DNA TGCGCCAGCAGCTTGGGTGATGGAGGGCGAACTGAAGCTTTCTTT.

V is TRBV7-2 and J is TRBJ2-1; 10 bases line up with TRBD2. Unmatched junction bases numbered 9, after V lost 3 bases and J lost 7 bases. Looked up from germline, CDR1 is SGHTA and CDR2 is FQGNSA. The CDR3 length is 16 residues. The CDR3 reads CASSFPSGRLVNEQFF. CDR3 in DNA: TGTGCCAGCAGCTTCCCTAGCGGGAGACTCGTAAATGAGCAGTTCTTC.

The chain uses TRBV4-1 and TRBJ1-5; 8 bases match TRBD1. Trimming cost V 0 bases and J 4 bases; bases outside gene matches: 2. There are 15 residues in the CDR3. CDR1 MGHRA and CDR2 YSYEKL come from the germline V gene. This CDR3 is CASSQDGQGNQPQHF. The DNA for the CDR3 is TGCGCCAGCAGCCAAGACGGACAGGGAAATCAGCCCCAGCATTTT.

This chain connects TRBV3-1 (or the pseudogene TRBV3-2) to TRBJ2-7; tentatively, D is TRBD2 (6 bases). The CDR3 has 14 amino acids. CDR1 and CDR2 from the germline V gene are LGHDT and YNNKEL (reference sequence). The V end lost 3 bases, the J end lost 6 bases, and 15 bases lay between the germline ends. In nucleotides, the CDR3 is TGTGCCAGCAGCCAGGAGGGAAGGTTCAGCGAGCAGTACTTC. It codes for CASSQEGRFSEQYF.

The chain links TRBV20-1 to TRBJ2-5; tentative D call: TRBD1 (6 bases). The ends were cut back, 3 bases at V and 2 bases at J, with 7 bases in the middle. The germline V gene encodes CDR1 DFQATT and CDR2 SNEGSKA (reference sequence). This CDR3 has 12 amino acids. CDR3 amino acids: CSASGQQETQYF. CDR3 nucleotide sequence: TGCAGTGCTAGTGGACAGCAAGAGACCCAGTACTTC.

DNA of the CDR3: TGTGCCAGCAGTCCCAGGGGGACTAGCGGGCGTAGTGAGCAGTTCTTC. It is translated as CASSPRGTSGRSEQFF. This chain links TRBV5-4 with TRBJ2-1, with 12 positions matching TRBD2. V dropped 5 bases and J dropped 9; count of bases not matched to a gene: 12. The germline gives CDR1 SGHNT, CDR2 YYREEE (reference sequence). The CDR3 length is 16 residues.

This clone came up once. V usage is TRBV11-2 and J usage is TRBJ2-1, with D possibly matching TRBD1 (5 bases). The CDR3 sequence is 16 residues long. V was shortened by 0 bases and J by 9 bases, with 18 bases between the two germline ends. Germline CDR1 SGHAT, CDR2 FQNNGV. DNA of the CDR3: TGTGCCAGCAGCTTAGATCCCCCTAGGGCTACAGGTGAGCAGTTCTTC. Its protein product is CASSLDPPRATGEQFF.

The chain links TRBV9 to TRBJ2-1; 10 positions match TRBD2. The CDR3 contains 17 residues. V trimming: 4 bases; J trimming: 2 bases; junction bases outside the gene matches: 9. In germline, CDR1 is SGDLS, CDR2 YYNGEE. CDR3 loop: CASSLLPGTSAYNEQFF. CDR3 DNA sequence: TGTGCCAGCAGCTTACTTCCCGGGACTAGCGCCTACAATGAGCAGTTCTTC.

The V and J genes are TRBV13 and TRBJ2-7; tentatively, D is TRBD2 (5 bases). This CDR3 is 14 amino acids long. Trimming took off 1 base at V and 0 bases at J, with 7 bases between the two ends. Germline lookup yields CDR1 PRHDT and CDR2 FYEKMQ (reference sequence). The CDR3 protein is CASSLVTSSYEQYF. In nucleotides, the CDR3 is TGTGCCAGCAGCTTAGTCACTAGCTCCTACGAGCAGTACTTC. Full variable domain (outside the CDR3, taken from reference TRBV13 and TRBJ2-7): AAGVIQSPRHLIKEKRETATLKCYPIPRHDTVYWYQQGPGQDPQFLISFYEKMQSDKGSIPDRFSAQQFSDYHSELNMSSLELGDSALYFCASSLVTSSYEQYFGPGTRLTVT.

The chain has TRBV9 and TRBJ1-2, with D unclear. The CDR3 is made up of 12 amino acids. The V gene lost 1 base and the J gene lost 6 bases, with 7 bases spanning the gap. Germline V gene sequence: CDR1 SGDLS, CDR2 YYNGEE. CDR3: CASSVSGDGYTF. In nucleotides, the CDR3 is TGTGCCAGCAGCGTAAGCGGAGATGGCTACACCTTC.

The V gene is TRBV5-1, the J gene TRBJ2-7; D may be TRBD1 (6 bases). This CDR3 is 15 amino acids long. CDR1 SGHRS and CDR2 YFSETQ come from the germline V gene. Trimming cost V 0 bases and J 0 bases, with 10 bases left between them. The CDR3 coding sequence is TGCGCCAGCAGCTTGGGAGGGGGTCCCTCCTACGAGCAGTACTTC. As protein: CASSLGGGPSYEQYF. The entire variable domain, with the rest obtained from reference TRBV5-1 and TRBJ2-7, is as follows: KAGVTQTPRYLIKTRGQQVTLSCSPISGHRSVSWYQQTPGQGLQFLFEYFSETQRNKGNFPGRFSGRQFSNSRSEMNVSTLELGDSALYLCASSLGGGPSYEQYFGPGTRLTVT.

The J gene is TRBJ1-2, the V gene TRBV10-2; D is uncertain. Germline CDR1 and CDR2: WSHSY and SAAADI. The CDR3 covers 15 residues. Trimming took off 3 bases at V and 7 bases at J, with 18 bases between the two ends. DNA of the CDR3: TGCGCCAGCAGTGAAGTTGGCTGGCAGAATTCTGGCTACACCTTC. Translating it yields CASSEVGWQNSGYTF.

This chain uses TRBV14 with TRBJ1-2; TRBD1 might be the D (5 bases). Germline CDR1 reads SGHDN; CDR2 reads FVKESK. The V and J ends lost 4 bases and 0 bases respectively, with 12 bases between them. The CDR3 runs to 15 residues. The chain's CDR3 is CASSPWQGANYGYTF. CDR3 nucleotide sequence: TGTGCCAGCAGCCCTTGGCAGGGCGCTAACTATGGCTACACCTTC.

The genes are TRBV6-5 and TRBJ2-1; TRBD2 matches at 13 bases. Germline V gene sequence: CDR1 MNHEY, CDR2 SVGAGI. J was trimmed by 5 bases and V by 7 bases; bases with no gene match: 2. The CDR3 consists of 14 residues. The CDR3 sequence: CASTGTSGNNEQFF. CDR3 DNA: TGTGCCAGCACAGGGACTAGCGGGAACAATGAGCAGTTCTTC.

This chain joins TRBV7-9 and TRBJ1-6; D not certain. Between the trimmed V and J ends, which lost 5 bases and 7 bases, there was a span of 9 bases. This CDR3 has 13 amino acids. Germline V CDR1 and CDR2: SEHNR, FQNEAQ (reference sequence). In nucleotides, the CDR3 is TGTGCCAGCAGCAAAAGGGAGAATTCACCCCTCCACTTT. Translation: CASSKRENSPLHF.

The CDR3 nucleotides read TGTGCCACCAGAGGGACAGGGGGCCCTTACGAGCAGTACTTC. Protein sequence: CATRGTGGPYEQYF. The rearrangement links TRBV15 to TRBJ2-7; 12 nucleotides align to TRBD1. Germline values: CDR1 LNHNV, CDR2 YYDKDF (reference sequence). CDR3 length: 14 residues. V was clipped by 6 bases and J by 4 bases; unmatched bases: 4.